This T cell receptor (beta chain) was observed in a study of human CD8 memory T cell subsets. Study observations and caveats: For stem-like memory and precursor exhausted T cells, diversity was similarly high, which was not true of effector memory cells.

TPEX cells were exhausted-like CCR7+ PD-1+ TIGIT+ early memory CD8+ T cells. Negative magnetic separation enriched total CD8+ T cells. Judged by frequency, this clonotype is medium-sized. The antigen remains undetermined. Construction of TCR beta libraries was accomplished by means of UMI-labeled 5' RACE. Reprocessing the 5' RACE reads, TCRdb reports a single entry for every CDR3 protein and omits DNA. Its listing shows some 10,000 distinct CDR3 sequences. The sequenced sample was CD8+ T cells from PBMCs. This clonotype was obtained from a human donor in good health.

CDR3 residues: CASSFVGGYTF. V gene TRBV5-4 combines with J gene TRBJ1-2. Germline V gene sequence: CDR1 SGHNT, CDR2 YYREEE (reference sequence). This CDR3 is built from 11 residues.